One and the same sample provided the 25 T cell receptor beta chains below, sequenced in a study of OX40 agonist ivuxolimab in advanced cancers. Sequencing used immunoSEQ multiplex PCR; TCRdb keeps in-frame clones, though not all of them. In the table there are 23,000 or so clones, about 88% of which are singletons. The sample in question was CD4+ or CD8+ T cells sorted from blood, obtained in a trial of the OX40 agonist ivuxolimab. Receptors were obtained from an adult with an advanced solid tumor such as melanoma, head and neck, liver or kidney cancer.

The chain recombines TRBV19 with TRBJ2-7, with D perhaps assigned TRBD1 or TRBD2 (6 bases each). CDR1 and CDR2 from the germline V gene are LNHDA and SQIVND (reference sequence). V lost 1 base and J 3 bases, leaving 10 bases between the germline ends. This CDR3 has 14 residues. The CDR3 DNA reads TGTGCCAGTAGTATAGCGGAGGGGGGCTACGAGCAGTACTTC. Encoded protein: CASSIAEGGYEQYF.

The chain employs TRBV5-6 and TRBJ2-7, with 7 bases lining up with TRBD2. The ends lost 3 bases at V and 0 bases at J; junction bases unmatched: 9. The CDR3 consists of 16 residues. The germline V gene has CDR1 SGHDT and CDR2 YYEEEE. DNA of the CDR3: TGTGCCAGCAGCTCGATGACTAGCCCCACCTCCTACGAGCAGTACTTC. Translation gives CASSSMTSPTSYEQYF. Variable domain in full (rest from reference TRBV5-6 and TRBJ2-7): DAGVTQSPTHLIKTRGQQVTLRCSPKSGHDTVSWYQQALGQGPQFIFQYYEEEERQRGNFPDRFSGHQFPNYSSELNVNALLLGDSALYLCASSSMTSPTSYEQYFGPGTRLTVT.

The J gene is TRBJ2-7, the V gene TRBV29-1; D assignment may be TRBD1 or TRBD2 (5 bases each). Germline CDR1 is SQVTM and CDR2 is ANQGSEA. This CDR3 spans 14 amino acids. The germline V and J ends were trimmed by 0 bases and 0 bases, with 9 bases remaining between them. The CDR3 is CSVEDPGSSYEQYF. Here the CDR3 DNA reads TGCAGCGTTGAAGACCCAGGGAGCTCCTACGAGCAGTACTTC.

This CDR3 reads CASSTPGEGEQFF. CDR3 DNA: TGTGCCAGTAGTACTCCGGGTGAAGGTGAGCAGTTCTTC. The rearrangement uses TRBV19 and TRBJ2-1; D ambiguous. The CDR3 runs to 13 residues. Germline assignment: CDR1 LNHDA and CDR2 SQIVND (reference sequence). Trimming cost V 4 bases and J 9 bases, with 13 bases left between them.

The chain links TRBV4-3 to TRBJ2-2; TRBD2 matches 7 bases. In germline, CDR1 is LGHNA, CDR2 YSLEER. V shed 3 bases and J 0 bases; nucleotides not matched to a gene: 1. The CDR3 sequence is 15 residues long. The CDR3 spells CASSHGLANTGELFF. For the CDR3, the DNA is TGCGCCAGCAGCCACGGACTAGCGAACACCGGGGAGCTGTTTTTT.

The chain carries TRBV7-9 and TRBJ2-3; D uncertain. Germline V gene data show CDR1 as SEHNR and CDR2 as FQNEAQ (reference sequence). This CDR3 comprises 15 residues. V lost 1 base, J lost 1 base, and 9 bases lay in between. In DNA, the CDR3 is TGTGCCAGCAGCTTAGAATCCCGGGGCACAGATACGCAGTATTTT. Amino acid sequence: CASSLESRGTDTQYF.

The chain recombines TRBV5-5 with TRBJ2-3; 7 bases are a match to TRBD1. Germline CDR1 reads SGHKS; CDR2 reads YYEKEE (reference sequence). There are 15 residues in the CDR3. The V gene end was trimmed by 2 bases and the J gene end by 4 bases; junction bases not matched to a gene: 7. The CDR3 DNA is TGTGCCAGCAGCTTTGGAAACGGACAGGCAGATACGCAGTATTTT. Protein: CASSFGNGQADTQYF.

The CDR3 region is CASSLGTGPEEQYF. The CDR3 DNA reads as TGTGCCAGCAGTTTGGGGACAGGGCCAGAGGAGCAGTACTTC. The chain links TRBV28 to TRBJ2-5; 9 bases agree with TRBD1. The J segment lost 11 bases and the V segment lost 3 bases, leaving 10 bases of the junction unmatched. CDR1 and CDR2 (germline): MDHEN, SYDVKM. This CDR3 region has 14 residues.

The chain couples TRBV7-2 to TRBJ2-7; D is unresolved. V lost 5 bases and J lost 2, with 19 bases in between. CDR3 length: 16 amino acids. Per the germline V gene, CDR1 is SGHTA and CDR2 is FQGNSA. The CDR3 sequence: CASSPFGPLMAYEQYF. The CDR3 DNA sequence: TGTGCCAGCAGCCCTTTCGGACCCCTTATGGCCTACGAGCAGTACTTC. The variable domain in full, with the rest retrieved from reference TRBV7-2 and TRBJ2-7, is GAGVSQSPSNKVTEKGKDVELRCDPISGHTALYWYRQSLGQGLEFLIYFQGNSAPDKSGLPSDRFSAERTGGSVSTLTIQRTQQEDSAVYLCASSPFGPLMAYEQYFGPGTRLTVT.

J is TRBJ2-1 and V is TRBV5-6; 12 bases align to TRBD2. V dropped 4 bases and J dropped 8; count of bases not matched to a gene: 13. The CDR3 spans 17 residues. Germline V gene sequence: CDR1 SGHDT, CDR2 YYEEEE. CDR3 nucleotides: TGTGCCAGCAGCCCGCCCGCCCTAGCGGGAGGGCCTCATGAGCAGTTCTTC. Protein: CASSPPALAGGPHEQFF.

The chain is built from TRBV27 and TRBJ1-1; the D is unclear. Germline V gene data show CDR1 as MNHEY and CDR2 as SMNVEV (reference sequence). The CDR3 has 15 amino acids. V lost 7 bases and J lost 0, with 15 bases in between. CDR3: CASMELRFMNTEAFF. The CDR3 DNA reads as TGTGCCAGCATGGAGCTAAGGTTTATGAACACTGAAGCTTTCTTT.

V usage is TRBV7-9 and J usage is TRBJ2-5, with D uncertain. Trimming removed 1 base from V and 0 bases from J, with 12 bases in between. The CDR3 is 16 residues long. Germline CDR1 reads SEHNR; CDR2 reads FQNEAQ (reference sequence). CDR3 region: CASSLVGNSYQETQYF. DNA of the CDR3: TGTGCCAGCAGCTTAGTGGGGAACTCGTACCAAGAGACCCAGTACTTC.

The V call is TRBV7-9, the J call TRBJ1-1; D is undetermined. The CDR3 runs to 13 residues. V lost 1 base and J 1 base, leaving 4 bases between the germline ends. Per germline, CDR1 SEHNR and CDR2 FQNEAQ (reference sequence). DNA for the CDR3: TGTGCCAGCAGCTTAGGTGCGAACACTGAAGCTTTCTTT. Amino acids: CASSLGANTEAFF.

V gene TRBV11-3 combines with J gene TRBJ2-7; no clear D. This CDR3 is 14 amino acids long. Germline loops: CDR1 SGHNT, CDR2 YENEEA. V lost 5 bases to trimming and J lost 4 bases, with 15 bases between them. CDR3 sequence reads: CASSVTRVGYEQYF. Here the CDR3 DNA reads TGTGCCAGCAGCGTAACAAGAGTGGGTTACGAGCAGTACTTC.

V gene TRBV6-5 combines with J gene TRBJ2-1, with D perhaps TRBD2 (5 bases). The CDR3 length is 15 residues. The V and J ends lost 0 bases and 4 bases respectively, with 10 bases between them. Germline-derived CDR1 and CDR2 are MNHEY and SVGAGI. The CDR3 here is CASSYSERAYNEQFF. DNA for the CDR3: TGTGCCAGCAGTTACTCGGAGAGGGCTTACAATGAGCAGTTCTTC.

The CDR3 DNA sequence: TGTGCCAGCAGCCAAGTGTCAGAAGAACAGCCCCAGCATTTT. The encoded protein is CASSQVSEEQPQHF. The V call is TRBV4-2, the J call TRBJ1-5; D remains unclear. Trimming removed 1 base at V and 7 bases at J, with 11 bases between. CDR3 size: 14 residues. Germline V gene data show CDR1 as LGHNA and CDR2 as YNFKEQ.

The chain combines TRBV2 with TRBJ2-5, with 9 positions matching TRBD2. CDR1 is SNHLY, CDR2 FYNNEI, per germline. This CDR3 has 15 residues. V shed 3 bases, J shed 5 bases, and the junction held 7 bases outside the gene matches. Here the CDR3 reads CASSELAGDTETQYF. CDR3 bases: TGTGCCAGCAGTGAGTTAGCGGGAGACACGGAGACCCAGTACTTC. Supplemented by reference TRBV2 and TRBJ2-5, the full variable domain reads EPEVTQTPSHQVTQMGQEVILRCVPISNHLYFYWYRQILGQKVEFLVSFYNNEISEKSEIFDDQFSVERPDGSNFTLKIRSTKLEDSAMYFCASSELAGDTETQYFGPGTRLLVL.

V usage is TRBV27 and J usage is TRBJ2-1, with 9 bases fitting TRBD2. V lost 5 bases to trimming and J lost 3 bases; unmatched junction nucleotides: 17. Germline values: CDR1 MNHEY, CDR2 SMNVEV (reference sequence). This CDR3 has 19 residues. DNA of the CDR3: TGTGCCAGCAGTCTTCTACCCCCCGGGGTAGCGGGAGACTACAATGAGCAGTTCTTC. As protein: CASSLLPPGVAGDYNEQFF.

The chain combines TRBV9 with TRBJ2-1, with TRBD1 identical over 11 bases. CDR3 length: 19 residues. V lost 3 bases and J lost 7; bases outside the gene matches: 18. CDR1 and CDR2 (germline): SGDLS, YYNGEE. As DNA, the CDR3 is TGTGCCAGCAGCGACAACGGGGGACAGGGGGTCGGGAGGGATAATGAGCAGTTCTTC. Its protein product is CASSDNGGQGVGRDNEQFF.

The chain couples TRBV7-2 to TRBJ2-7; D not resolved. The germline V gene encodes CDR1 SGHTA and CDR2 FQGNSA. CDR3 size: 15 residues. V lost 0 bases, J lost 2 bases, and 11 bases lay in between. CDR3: CASSLASRYAYEQYF. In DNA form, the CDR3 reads TGTGCCAGCAGCTTAGCGTCCAGGTACGCCTACGAGCAGTACTTC. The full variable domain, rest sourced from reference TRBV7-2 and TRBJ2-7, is GAGVSQSPSNKVTEKGKDVELRCDPISGHTALYWYRQSLGQGLEFLIYFQGNSAPDKSGLPSDRFSAERTGGSVSTLTIQRTQQEDSAVYLCASSLASRYAYEQYFGPGTRLTVT.

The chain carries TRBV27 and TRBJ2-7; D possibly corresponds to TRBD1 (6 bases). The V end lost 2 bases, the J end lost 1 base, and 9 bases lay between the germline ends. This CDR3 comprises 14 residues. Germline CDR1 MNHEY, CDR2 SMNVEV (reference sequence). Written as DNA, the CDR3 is TGTGCCAGCAGTTTAAGAGGGGGTTCCTACGAGCAGTACTTC. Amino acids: CASSLRGGSYEQYF.

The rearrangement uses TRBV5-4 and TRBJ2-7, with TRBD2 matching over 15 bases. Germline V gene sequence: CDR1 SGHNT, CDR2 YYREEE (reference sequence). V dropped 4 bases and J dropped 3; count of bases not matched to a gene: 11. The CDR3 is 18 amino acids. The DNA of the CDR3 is TGTGCCAGCAGCCCGAAGGGACTAGCGGGAGGACCTATCTACGAGCAGTACTTC. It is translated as CASSPKGLAGGPIYEQYF.

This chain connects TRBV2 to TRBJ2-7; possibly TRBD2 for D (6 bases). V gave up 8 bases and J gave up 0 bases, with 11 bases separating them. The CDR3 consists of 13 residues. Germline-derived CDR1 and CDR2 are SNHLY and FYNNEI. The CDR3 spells CASEAGYSYEQYF. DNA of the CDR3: TGTGCCAGCGAGGCGGGATACTCCTACGAGCAGTACTTC. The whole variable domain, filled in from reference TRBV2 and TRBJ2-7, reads EPEVTQTPSHQVTQMGQEVILRCVPISNHLYFYWYRQILGQKVEFLVSFYNNEISEKSEIFDDQFSVERPDGSNFTLKIRSTKLEDSAMYFCASEAGYSYEQYFGPGTRLTVT.

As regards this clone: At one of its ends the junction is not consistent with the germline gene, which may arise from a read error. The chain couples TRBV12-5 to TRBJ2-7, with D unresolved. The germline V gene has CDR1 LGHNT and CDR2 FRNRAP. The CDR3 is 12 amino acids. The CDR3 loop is CASGLVRYEQYF. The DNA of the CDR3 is TGTGCTAGTGGCTTGGTACGCTACGAGCAGTACTTC.

The CDR3 DNA reads TGTGCCAGTGGGACCAGGGATTACGAGCAGTACTTC. Translating it yields CASGTRDYEQYF. The genes are TRBV19 and TRBJ2-7; D may correspond to TRBD1 or TRBD2 (5 bases each). The CDR3 contains 12 residues. Germline V CDR1 and CDR2: LNHDA, SQIVND (reference sequence). V was cut by 8 bases and J by 4 bases, with 12 bases left in between.